Below are 12 T cell receptor beta chains sequenced from a single sample in a study of human T cells and chemical hapten exposure. TCRdb analysed the RACE reads with MiXCR anew, one entry per CDR3 protein. The repertoire holds 70,000 to 75,000 distinct CDR3 sequences, around 30% seen once, with about 9.6% in the top ten. Time point indicated: patch test 1, 2 weeks after DPC sensitization. The treatment is: therapeutic diphenylcyclopropenone sensitization with weekly scalp DPC. Here the sequenced sample was whole blood, taken in connection with sensitization to the hapten diphenylcyclopropenone (DPC). All receptors derive from a man aged 35 to 55 with alopecia areata. Some clones in this sample may be carry-over from other donors' samples.

This clonotype was detected only a few times. This chain connects TRBV28 to TRBJ2-1, with 8 bases fitting TRBD2. Germline V lookup: CDR1 MDHEN, CDR2 SYDVKM. V lost 5 bases and J lost 6; bases outside the gene matches: 3. This CDR3 has 13 amino acids. The CDR3 coding sequence is TGTGCCAGCAGTGTACTAGCGGTCAATGAGCAGTTCTTC. Its translation: CASSVLAVNEQFF.

The chain joins TRBV18 to TRBJ2-5; D call uncertain. Between the trimmed V and J ends, which lost 3 bases and 5 bases, there was a span of 10 bases. CDR1 is KGHSH, CDR2 LQKENI, per germline. The CDR3 runs to 13 residues. The CDR3 region is CASSPGSGETQYF. As DNA, the CDR3 is TGTGCCAGCTCACCTGGGTCTGGGGAGACCCAGTACTTC.

The rearrangement uses TRBV7-2 and TRBJ2-6; possibly TRBD1 for D (6 bases). V dropped 2 bases and J dropped 4 bases, with 15 bases sitting between them. The V gene's germline CDR1 is SGHTA and CDR2 FQGNSA. This CDR3 has 17 residues. CDR3 sequence (DNA): TGTGCCAGCAGCTTAAGGGGACATGGATCCGGGGCCAACGTCCTGACTTTC. As protein: CASSLRGHGSGANVLTF.

In nucleotides, the CDR3 is TGTGCCAGCAGCCTTGGGACATCCAAATCAGCGGCTTTCTTT. Translation: CASSLGTSKSAAFF. The rearrangement uses TRBV7-2 and TRBJ1-1; D perhaps matches TRBD1 (6 bases). Germline lookup yields CDR1 SGHTA and CDR2 FQGNSA. Trimming shortened V by 5 bases and J by 11 bases, and 21 bases separated the two germline ends. CDR3 size: 14 residues. The complete variable domain, with remaining parts taken from reference TRBV7-2 and TRBJ1-1, reads GAGVSQSPSNKVTEKGKDVELRCDPISGHTALYWYRQSLGQGLEFLIYFQGNSAPDKSGLPSDRFSAERTGGSVSTLTIQRTQQEDSAVYLCASSLGTSKSAAFFGQGTRLTVV.

The chain has TRBV28 and TRBJ1-3; D not certain. This CDR3 has 15 residues. The germline V and J ends were trimmed by 0 bases and 0 bases, with 6 bases remaining between them. Germline CDR1 MDHEN, CDR2 SYDVKM. The CDR3 here is CASSLWTISGNTIYF. CDR3 coding DNA: TGTGCCAGCAGTTTATGGACCATCTCTGGAAACACCATATATTTT.

This CDR3 is CASSRLAGTETQYF. The CDR3 bases are TGCGCCAGCAGTAGACTAGCGGGAACTGAGACCCAGTACTTC. The chain has TRBV5-1 and TRBJ2-5; TRBD2 matches at 11 bases. CDR1 and CDR2 (germline): SGHRS, YFSETQ. Trimming removed 5 bases from V and 5 bases from J; junction bases left unmatched: 5. The CDR3 has 14 residues. The full variable domain, rest sourced from reference TRBV5-1 and TRBJ2-5, is KAGVTQTPRYLIKTRGQQVTLSCSPISGHRSVSWYQQTPGQGLQFLFEYFSETQRNKGNFPGRFSGRQFSNSRSEMNVSTLELGDSALYLCASSRLAGTETQYFGPGTRLLVL.

The chain recombines TRBV5-1 with TRBJ2-7; D is perhaps TRBD2 (6 bases). The V gene's germline CDR1 is SGHRS and CDR2 YFSETQ. Trimming took off 3 bases at V and 2 bases at J, with 12 bases between the two ends. This CDR3 has 14 amino acids. CDR3 protein: CASSSDYAAYEQYF. CDR3 bases: TGCGCCAGCAGCTCGGACTACGCCGCCTACGAGCAGTACTTC.

This chain uses TRBV20-1 with TRBJ1-1, with 8 bases lining up with TRBD1. This CDR3 contains 15 residues. CDR1 DFQATT and CDR2 SNEGSKA come from the germline V gene (reference sequence). V shed 1 base and J 3 bases; nucleotides not matched to a gene: 7. The CDR3 spells CSARGVETGDTEAFF. CDR3 bases: TGCAGTGCTAGAGGCGTAGAGACAGGGGACACTGAAGCTTTCTTT.

This clonotype was seen more than once but under ten times. The rearrangement links TRBV12-3 or TRBV12-4 to TRBJ2-4; D not certain. The CDR3 contains 12 residues. Trimming removed 7 bases at V and 7 bases at J, with 11 bases between. For the CDR3, the DNA is TGTGCCAGCACCCATACCCAGAACATTCAGTACTTC. Amino acid sequence: CASTHTQNIQYF.

In this sample, this clonotype turned up a few times. The junction departs from the called germline gene at one end, perhaps through a read error. This sequence joins TRBV7-9 and TRBJ1-4, with 8 bases identical to TRBD1. Per germline, CDR1 SEHNR and CDR2 FQNEAQ (reference sequence). This CDR3 is 16 amino acids long. CDR3 DNA: TGTGCTAGCAGCCCATCCTTTTGGGGACAGGATGAAAAACTGTTTTTT. This encodes CASSPSFWGQDEKLFF. The entire variable domain, with the rest obtained from reference TRBV7-9 and TRBJ1-4, is as follows: DTGVSQNPRHKITKRGQNVTFRCDPISEHNRLYWYRQTLGQGPEFLTYFQNEAQLEKSRLLSDRFSAERPKGSFSTLEIQRTEQGDSAMYLCASSPSFWGQDEKLFFGSGTQLSVL.

This chain links TRBV12-3 or TRBV12-4 with TRBJ1-1, with D uncertain. The CDR3 contains 14 residues. Between the trimmed V and J ends, which lost 5 bases and 6 bases, there was a span of 16 bases. CDR3 DNA: TGTGCCAGCAGTCCCCTGGGAAGTGGAGCTGAAGCTTTCTTT. Encoded protein: CASSPLGSGAEAFF.

This clonotype came up a few times. The chain uses TRBV13 and TRBJ1-3, with D perhaps TRBD1 (6 bases). Deletions cut 1 base from V and 2 bases from J, with 9 bases between. The CDR3 totals 15 residues. Germline CDR1 PRHDT, CDR2 FYEKMQ (reference sequence). The CDR3 DNA sequence: TGTGCCAGCAGCTTAGACAGGGCCCCTGGAAACACCATATATTTT. Encoded protein: CASSLDRAPGNTIYF. Full variable domain (missing parts from reference TRBV13 and TRBJ1-3): AAGVIQSPRHLIKEKRETATLKCYPIPRHDTVYWYQQGPGQDPQFLISFYEKMQSDKGSIPDRFSAQQFSDYHSELNMSSLELGDSALYFCASSLDRAPGNTIYFGEGSWLTVV.